This T cell receptor beta chain was recorded in a study of regulatory T cells in long-lasting Graves disease (dated by TCRdb to the early 2020s). General notes on the study: Persistent Graves' disease meant more than 5 years of antithyroid drug treatment with TSH receptor autoantibodies that stayed positive. Patients with persistent Graves' disease were compared with patients with newly diagnosed Graves' disease using TCR sequencing and RNA sequencing of peripheral blood. The study took place in China and was registered as a clinical trial. A total of around 33 samples underwent TCR sequencing, from roughly 13 patients with persistent Graves' disease and 20 or so patients with newly diagnosed Graves' disease. Persistent Graves' disease patients in the clinical cohort had taken antithyroid drugs for about 9.7 years on average. What the research found in general, with its limitations: Sequencing and analysis were restricted to the TCR beta chain. Patients with persistent disease shared more public clonotypes (around 2,700) than newly diagnosed patients did (more than 900). Preferential use of TRBV28, TRBJ1-2 and TRBJ2-5 was observed in persistent disease, whereas TRBV20-1 and TRBJ2-1 were favored in newly diagnosed disease. Lower TCR Shannon entropy and fewer highly expanded clones were observed in persistent Graves' disease patients than in newly diagnosed patients, which suggested clonal expansion. The authors acknowledged the small sample size as a limitation that may reduce accuracy. Peripheral blood alone was examined, since thyroid tissue, which constituted the primary lesion, could not be accessed.

Per the germline V gene, MDHEN is the CDR1 and SYDVKM is the CDR2. The CDR3 goes from the cysteine to the phenylalanine over 16 residues. Kept here is only the CDR3 DNA, which spans 48 bases and is read in frame from base 1. V drops 4 bases and J drops 7 bases, leaving 19 bases in between. To prepare the library, multiplex PCR was applied. Sequencing was performed on an Illumina HiSeq 4000. To build TCR beta libraries, CDR3 regions were amplified by Arm-PCR using iRepertoire HTBI primers. Before sequencing, the PCR products went through gel purification. The original methods were these. Gene usage analysis of CDR3 amino acid clonotypes relied on the roughly 64 TRBV and 15 or so TRBJ segments identified across samples. COPE and FqMerger were used to merge filtered high-quality paired reads into contigs. BLAST was used to align contigs to IMGT TRBV, TRBD and TRBJ reference genes, and CDR3 was defined according to IMGT. Clonotypes above 0.1% frequency were classified as highly expanded clones. Shannon entropy served as the measure of repertoire diversity, while the Gini coefficient captured V-J evenness. Public clonotypes were defined as clonotypes shared by more than one individual. The raw public reads went through TCRdb reprocessing: fastp at Q25, MiXCR clone calling, in-frame beta chains kept. Rows with a matching CDR3 protein are joined into one entry that keeps the most common DNA and genes. TCRdb, not the authors, supplied the V and J calls. In all, the sample holds some 330,000 distinct CDR3 sequences, and approximately 23% of those were seen once. The ten largest account for under 35% of the sample.

Read against the paper, the sample's time point label means: persistent/refractory GD, antithyroid drugs over 5 years with positive TRAb. For both TCR sequencing and RNA sequencing, RNA was extracted from PBMCs in TRIzol. The diagnosis of Graves' disease was made according to American Thyroid Association guidelines. Recruitment of patients was carried out at an endocrinology department in Xi'an, China. Each patient gave approximately 9.7 milliliters of peripheral blood, collected in an EDTA anticoagulant tube. PBMCs were isolated by Ficoll Paque Plus density gradient separation without further T cell sorting. RNA quality was checked with an Agilent 2100 Bioanalyzer and agarose gel, and concentration with a NanoDrop 2000. Of note for this clonotype: The antigen it recognizes is unknown. A much larger clone is a single base away; this may be a read error.

The specimen was peripheral blood mononuclear cells (PBMCs), collected when the disease was refractory, from a patient treated with antithyroid drugs. The V gene is TRBV28 and the J gene is TRBJ1-4; 5 matching bases give a weak D call of TRBD1. The source is a woman aged 40 to 50 with Graves disease. Donor details come from another sample of the same person, matched by shared clones. The nucleotides are TGTGCCAGCAGTTATCCAGGGCCCCGTCCTAGTGAAAAACTGTTTTTT. Its product reads: CASSYPGPRPSEKLFF.